Below, 8 T cell receptor beta chains from the same sample are listed, as sequenced in a study of Graves' ophthalmopathy and Graves' hyperthyroidism. RNA transcripts were the template, and TCR beta CDR3 regions were amplified from them. HTBI primers served in a first-round RT-PCR, which a second-round multiplex PCR followed. TCRdb recomputed calls from the multiplex PCR reads with MiXCR, one row per CDR3 protein. This table holds some 200,000 distinct CDR3 sequences, 29% found once. Sequences were obtained from peripheral blood. The origin of the receptors is a man in his fifties or sixties with Graves' ophthalmopathy.

The CDR3 sequence is CASLRSLQETQYF. CDR3 DNA sequence: TGTGCCAGTTTGCGGAGCCTCCAAGAGACCCAGTACTTC. The chain carries TRBV6-1 and TRBJ2-5; unclear D gene. Trimming removed 9 bases from V and 1 base from J, with 12 bases in between. Per the germline V gene, CDR1 is MNHNS and CDR2 is SASEGT. This CDR3 has 13 residues.

This clonotype was observed at least ten times. The DNA for the CDR3 is TGTGCCAGCAGGGGGGGAGCGGGACAAAGGGACACCGGGGAGCTGTTTTTT. Protein product: CASRGGAGQRDTGELFF. This chain uses TRBV28 with TRBJ2-2; D is possibly TRBD2 (7 bases). CDR1 is MDHEN, CDR2 SYDVKM, per germline. Trimming left V 6 bases short and J 3 bases short, with 20 bases between. The CDR3 loop spans 17 amino acids.

Ten or more counts support this clonotype. V and J are TRBV30 and TRBJ1-3, with unresolved D. This CDR3 contains 14 residues. Germline lookup yields CDR1 GTSNPN and CDR2 SVGIG (reference sequence). V lost 8 bases, J lost 0 bases, and 14 bases lay in between. The CDR3 DNA reads TGTGCCCGGGCCGACCCTCCCTCTGGAAACACCATATATTTT. Translation: CARADPPSGNTIYF.

The rearrangement uses TRBV27 and TRBJ1-2, with 9 bases identical to TRBD1. Trimming at V came to 6 bases and at J to 6 bases, leaving 8 bases not matched to a gene. This CDR3 spans 14 amino acids. CDR1 MNHEY and CDR2 SMNVEV come from the germline V gene (reference sequence). In DNA form, the CDR3 reads TGTGCCAGCAGCTTTTCGGACAGGGGTGATGGCTACACCTTC. Amino acids: CASSFSDRGDGYTF.

This chain joins TRBV6-1 and TRBJ1-2, with D tentatively TRBD1 (5 bases). This CDR3 contains 11 residues. Germline values: CDR1 MNHNS, CDR2 SASEGT. V lost 6 bases and J 7 bases, leaving 9 bases between the germline ends. The CDR3 nucleotides read TGTGCCAGCAGGGAAAGGGGTGGCTACACCTTC. Amino acids: CASRERGGYTF.

In this sample, this clonotype turned up many times. The chain carries TRBV7-9 and TRBJ2-7; D remains unclear. There are 14 residues in the CDR3. Germline V gene data show CDR1 as SEHNR and CDR2 as FQNEAQ (reference sequence). V gave up 2 bases and J gave up 0 bases, with 8 bases separating them. The CDR3, as DNA: TGTGCCAGCAGCTTAAATGGTGTCTCCTACGAGCAGTACTTC. Protein sequence: CASSLNGVSYEQYF.

There are many counts of this clonotype. The V call is TRBV12-3 or TRBV12-4, the J call TRBJ2-7; a possible D gene is TRBD1 (5 bases). The CDR3 covers 13 residues. V gave up 4 bases and J gave up 5 bases, with 12 bases separating them. The CDR3 nucleotides are TGTGCCAGCAGTTATACAGGCATCGACGAGCAGTACTTC. Residues: CASSYTGIDEQYF.

The J gene is TRBJ1-2, the V gene TRBV4-2, with D uncertain. This CDR3 region has 12 residues. In germline, CDR1 is LGHNA, CDR2 YNFKEQ. Between the trimmed V and J ends, which lost 0 bases and 6 bases, there was a span of 5 bases. CDR3 bases: TGTGCCAGCAGCCAAGACCTAAATGGCTACACCTTC. Protein sequence: CASSQDLNGYTF.